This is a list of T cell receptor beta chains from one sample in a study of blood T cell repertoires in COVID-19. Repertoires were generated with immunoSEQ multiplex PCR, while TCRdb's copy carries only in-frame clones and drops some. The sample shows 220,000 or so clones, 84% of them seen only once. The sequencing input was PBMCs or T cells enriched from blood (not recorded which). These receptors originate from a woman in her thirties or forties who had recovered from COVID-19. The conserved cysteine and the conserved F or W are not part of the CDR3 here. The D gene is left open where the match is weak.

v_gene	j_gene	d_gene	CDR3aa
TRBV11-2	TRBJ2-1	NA	ASSTKYGDEQF
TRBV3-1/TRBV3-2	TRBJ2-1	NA	ASRGTGEQF
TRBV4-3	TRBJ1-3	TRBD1	ASSQNTGTVGNTIY
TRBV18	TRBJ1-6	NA	ASSLQTGGRGSPLH
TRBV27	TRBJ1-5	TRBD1	ASSRPGQDSNQPQH
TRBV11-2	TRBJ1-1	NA	ASSDTGFRTEAF
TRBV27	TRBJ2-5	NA	ASRPTGGRAQY
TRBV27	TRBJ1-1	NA	ASGPLLEAF
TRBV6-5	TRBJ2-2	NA	ASSHRRNTGELF
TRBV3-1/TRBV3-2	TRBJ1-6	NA	ASSLQDSPLH
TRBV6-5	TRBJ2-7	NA	ASSYKGLDEQY
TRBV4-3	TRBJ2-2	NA	ASSQAQNTGELF
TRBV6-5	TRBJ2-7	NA	ASTLLSGDLYEQY
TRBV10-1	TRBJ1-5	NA	AGLVKGNSNQPQH
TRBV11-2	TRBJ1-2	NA	ASSFLLGSGYT
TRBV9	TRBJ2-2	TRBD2	ASSEPHWAGVYTGELF
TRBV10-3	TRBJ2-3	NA	AISESGGVADTQY
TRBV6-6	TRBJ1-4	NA	ASSSIEKLF
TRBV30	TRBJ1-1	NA	AWSGQAHTEAF
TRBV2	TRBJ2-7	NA	ASTRTYEQY
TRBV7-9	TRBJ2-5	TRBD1	ASSSITGGIGEETQY
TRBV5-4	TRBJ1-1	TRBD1	ASRLDRGGTEAF
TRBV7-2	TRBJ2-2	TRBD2	ASSPDPSGRIGELF
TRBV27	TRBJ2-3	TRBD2	ASSLGPRKGTNTDTQY
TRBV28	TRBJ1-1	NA	ASINGFLTRGRSLEAF
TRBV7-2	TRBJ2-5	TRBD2	ASRRTSLQETQY
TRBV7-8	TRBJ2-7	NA	ASSLGAITYEQY
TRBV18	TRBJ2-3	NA	ASSTDRNSDTQY
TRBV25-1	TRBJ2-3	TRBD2	ASSELGTSGRTDTQY
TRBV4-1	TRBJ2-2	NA	ASSQVIRRRGRVTGELF
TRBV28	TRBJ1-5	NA	ASSFDPSTGSNQPQH
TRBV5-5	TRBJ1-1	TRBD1	ASSLGGQLAF
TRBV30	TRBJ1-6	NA	AWRGGPVNSPLH
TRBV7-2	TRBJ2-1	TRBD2	ASSLELAGVGEQF
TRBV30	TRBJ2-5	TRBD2	AWSPGGIGETQY
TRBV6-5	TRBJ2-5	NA	ASKDWSEETQY
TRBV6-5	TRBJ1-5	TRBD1	ASRNRQGVQPQH
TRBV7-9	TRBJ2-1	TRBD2	ASSPRGGSAYNEQF
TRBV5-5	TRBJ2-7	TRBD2	ASSPRTGRDTDEQY
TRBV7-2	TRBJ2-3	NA	ASSFAGQITDTQY
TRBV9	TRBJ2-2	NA	ASSVGPSETTGELF
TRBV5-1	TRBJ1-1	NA	ASSSDSLGSGTEAF
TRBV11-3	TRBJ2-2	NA	ASKIRGNTGELF
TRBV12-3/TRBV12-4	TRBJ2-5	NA	ASSLNLGGTQY
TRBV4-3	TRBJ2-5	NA	ASSLGLQETQY
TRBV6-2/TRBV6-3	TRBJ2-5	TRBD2	ASSYRGEVDQY
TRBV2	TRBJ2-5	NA	ATSLRGIQETQY
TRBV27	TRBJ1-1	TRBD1	ASSLRDRNTEAF
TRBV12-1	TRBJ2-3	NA	ASSSRTDTQY
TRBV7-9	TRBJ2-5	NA	ASSQTEGSGETQY